A single sample gave rise to the 27 T cell receptor beta chains below, sequenced in a study of T cells in Graves' hyperthyroidism and ophthalmopathy. RNA transcripts served as the template for amplifying TCR beta CDR3 regions. The HTBI set primed first-round TCR CDR3 RT-PCR. TCRdb re-called the multiplex PCR reads with MiXCR, one entry per CDR3 protein. This sample has about 290,000 distinct CDR3 sequences, with 13% found just once. The sample was blood. The receptors were sampled from a woman aged 25 to 39 with Graves' hyperthyroidism that later progressed to Graves' ophthalmopathy.

This clonotype was seen many times. The genes are TRBV6-1 and TRBJ2-7; a possible D gene is TRBD2 (6 bases). Germline assignment: CDR1 MNHNS and CDR2 SASEGT. The CDR3 length is 16 residues. The ends were cut back, 4 bases at V and 1 base at J, with 17 bases in the middle. The CDR3 loop is CASSGRRAGSSYEQYF. In DNA form, the CDR3 reads TGTGCCAGCAGTGGGCGGAGAGCGGGCTCTTCCTACGAGCAGTACTTC.

There are many counts of this clonotype. The chain uses TRBV4-3 and TRBJ1-2; 11 nucleotides line up with TRBD1. The CDR3 length is 15 residues. Germline values: CDR1 LGHNA, CDR2 YSLEER. V lost 1 base, J lost 8 bases, and 6 bases stayed unmatched. The CDR3 bases are TGCGCCAGCAGCCAAGCCGGACAGGGGGCGCGCGGCTACACCTTC. This translates into CASSQAGQGARGYTF.

This clonotype occurred many times. The gene calls are TRBV13 and TRBJ2-7; D ambiguous. CDR1 and CDR2 (germline): PRHDT, FYEKMQ (reference sequence). Deletions cut 2 bases from V and 3 bases from J, with 5 bases between. The CDR3 is 12 residues long. This CDR3 reads CASSLSRYEQYF. The CDR3 DNA is TGTGCCAGCAGCTTAAGTCGCTACGAGCAGTACTTC.

This clonotype was seen repeatedly, ten times or more. This sequence joins TRBV28 and TRBJ2-7; 10 bases align to TRBD1. The CDR3 is made up of 15 amino acids. CDR1 and CDR2 (germline): MDHEN, SYDVKM. V was clipped by 6 bases and J by 3 bases; unmatched bases: 8. CDR3 protein: CASRRQTGGFYEQYF. The CDR3 DNA sequence: TGTGCCAGCAGGCGTCAGACAGGGGGCTTCTACGAGCAGTACTTC.

This sequence joins TRBV4-2 and TRBJ2-7; D call uncertain. Germline V gives CDR1 LGHNA, CDR2 YNFKEQ. Trimming removed 0 bases from V and 2 bases from J, with 8 bases in between. This CDR3 contains 14 residues. The CDR3 sequence is CASSQDSMTYEQYF. The CDR3 nucleotides are TGTGCCAGCAGCCAAGATTCCATGACCTACGAGCAGTACTTC.

V gene TRBV7-3 combines with J gene TRBJ2-1; D is unclear. Looked up from germline, CDR1 is SGHTA and CDR2 is FQGTGA. The CDR3 totals 12 residues. V was shortened by 4 bases and J by 6 bases, with 7 bases between the two germline ends. The chain's CDR3 is CASSSGPNEQFF. CDR3 nucleotide sequence: TGTGCCAGCAGCTCGGGCCCCAATGAGCAGTTCTTC.

For this clonotype: A much larger clone is a single base away; this may be a read error. The chain joins TRBV7-2 to TRBJ2-5; 9 bases align to TRBD2. The trim removed 1 base at V and 10 bases at J, leaving 4 bases unmatched. Germline CDR1 reads SGHTA; CDR2 reads FQGNSA. The CDR3 extends over 13 amino acids. This CDR3 reads CASSLEASGDQYF. The CDR3, as DNA: TGTGCCAGCAGCTTAGAGGCTAGCGGGGACCAGTACTTC.

There are many counts of this clonotype. The V call is TRBV6-1, the J call TRBJ1-6; a possible D gene is TRBD1 (5 bases). V was pared by 10 bases and J by 7 bases, with 14 bases between. Per the germline V gene, CDR1 is MNHNS and CDR2 is SASEGT. This CDR3 has 13 amino acids. The CDR3 nucleotides read TGTGCCATCAAAACCGGGGGAAATTCACCCCTCCACTTT. This gives the protein CAIKTGGNSPLHF.

In this sample, this clonotype turned up many times. V and J are TRBV24-1 and TRBJ2-1; D uncertain. Looked up from germline, CDR1 is KGHDR and CDR2 is SFDVKD. Trimming left V 4 bases short and J 6 bases short, with 12 bases between. This CDR3 region has 14 residues. The CDR3 DNA follows: TGTGCCACCAGTGAACCGAGCGTAAGCAATGAGCAGTTCTTC. This codes for CATSEPSVSNEQFF.

This clonotype was counted at least ten times. This chain uses TRBV25-1 with TRBJ2-5; possibly TRBD1 or TRBD2 for D (6 bases each). The germline V and J ends were trimmed by 4 bases and 4 bases, with 25 bases remaining between them. Germline lookup yields CDR1 MGHDK and CDR2 SYGVNS. CDR3 length equals 18 residues. The CDR3 loop reads CASSVGLLRDSQGETQYF. For the CDR3, the DNA is TGTGCCAGCAGTGTGGGACTTCTCCGGGACTCACAGGGAGAGACCCAGTACTTC.

The sample holds a few counts of this clonotype. The chain links TRBV6-1 to TRBJ2-3; tentatively, D is TRBD1 (5 bases). V was cut by 3 bases and J by 6 bases, with 13 bases left in between. The CDR3 has 14 amino acids. Per the germline V gene, CDR1 is MNHNS and CDR2 is SASEGT. The CDR3 region is CASSELSSGDTQYF. DNA of the CDR3: TGTGCCAGCAGTGAGTTGTCTTCAGGGGATACGCAGTATTTT.

This clonotype was found many times. The chain couples TRBV6-2 or TRBV6-3 to TRBJ1-2; no clear D gene. CDR1 is MNHEY, CDR2 SVGEGT, per germline. There are 12 residues in the CDR3. The ends were cut back, 0 bases at V and 8 bases at J, with 7 bases in the middle. The CDR3 DNA sequence: TGTGCCAGCAGTTACTCGTGGGGAGGCTACACCTTC. Amino acid sequence: CASSYSWGGYTF.

This chain uses TRBV6-2 or TRBV6-3 with TRBJ2-1, with D tentatively TRBD1 (7 bases). Trimming shortened V by 5 bases and J by 6 bases, and 17 bases separated the two germline ends. The CDR3 spans 15 residues. From germline, CDR1 is MNHEY and CDR2 SVGEGT. The CDR3 nucleotides read TGTGCCAGCAGTGAGGGGGCAGGGGGGTTCAATGAGCAGTTCTTC. Its protein is CASSEGAGGFNEQFF.

The V gene is TRBV6-2 or TRBV6-3, the J gene TRBJ1-5; a weak D match, TRBD1 (5 bases). The length of the CDR3 is 16 residues. CDR1 and CDR2 from the germline V gene are MNHEY and SVGEGT. V lost 1 base and J lost 5, with 15 bases in between. Written as DNA, the CDR3 is TGTGCCAGCAGTTACTTCCCAGGGAGGGATCATCAGCCCCAGCATTTT. As protein: CASSYFPGRDHQPQHF.

This clonotype was picked up a small number of times. The V and J genes are TRBV6-1 and TRBJ2-5; maybe TRBD1 (6 bases). This CDR3 region has 14 residues. The ends were cut back, 6 bases at V and 13 bases at J, with 24 bases in the middle. Germline V gene data show CDR1 as MNHNS and CDR2 as SASEGT. In DNA, the CDR3 is TGTGCCAGCAGGGAAAGACAGGCGCGCCCATACCGGTACTTC. This encodes CASRERQARPYRYF.

This clonotype was found many times. The rearrangement uses TRBV29-1 and TRBJ2-7; D may be TRBD2 (6 bases). Trimming took 3 bases from V and 2 from J, leaving 14 bases between them. CDR1 and CDR2 (germline): SQVTM, ANQGSEA. CDR3 length equals 14 residues. The CDR3 DNA sequence: TGCAGCGTTGATACCGGGACTCCGGCCTACGAGCAGTACTTC. It codes for CSVDTGTPAYEQYF.

In this sample, this clonotype turned up many times. V and J are TRBV27 and TRBJ2-3, with TRBD2 matching 13 bases. The CDR3 length is 16 residues. The germline V gene has CDR1 MNHEY and CDR2 SMNVEV (reference sequence). V was pared by 8 bases and J by 3 bases, with 8 bases of the junction left unmatched. The CDR3 sequence is CASRGTSGEPTDTQYF. The DNA of the CDR3 is TGTGCCAGCCGGGGGACTAGCGGGGAACCGACAGATACGCAGTATTTT.

This clonotype was counted at least ten times. The chain joins TRBV7-9 to TRBJ2-7, with D unresolved. The V end was cut by 3 bases, the J end by 0 bases, with 12 bases between. CDR1 and CDR2 (germline): SEHNR, FQNEAQ (reference sequence). CDR3 length equals 15 residues. As DNA, the CDR3 is TGTGCCAGCAGCTTCTTCGATACCGCCTCCTACGAGCAGTACTTC. Amino acids: CASSFFDTASYEQYF.

This clonotype was detected ten times or more. V usage is TRBV20-1 and J usage is TRBJ2-7; 9 bases match TRBD1. The CDR3 has 14 amino acids. CDR1 is DFQATT and CDR2 is SNEGSKA in the germline V gene (reference sequence). The trim removed 0 bases at V and 4 bases at J, leaving 4 bases unmatched. The CDR3: CSARERTGEYEQYF. The DNA for the CDR3 is TGCAGTGCTAGAGAGAGGACAGGGGAGTACGAGCAGTACTTC.

This clonotype was seen at least ten times. The gene calls are TRBV11-2 and TRBJ2-2, with a weak D call TRBD1 (6 bases). The V gene lost 5 bases and the J gene lost 5 bases, with 12 bases spanning the gap. Germline V gene lookup returns CDR1 SGHAT and CDR2 FQNNGV. The CDR3 spans 14 residues. The CDR3 sequence is CASSLGTGTGELFF. CDR3 coding DNA: TGTGCCAGCAGCCTGGGCACAGGGACCGGGGAGCTGTTTTTT.

This clonotype has more than one count but fewer than ten. The chain links TRBV19 to TRBJ2-7, with D maybe TRBD1 (6 bases). V was clipped by 4 bases and J by 4 bases, with 17 bases between them. The CDR3 totals 15 residues. Germline CDR1 is LNHDA and CDR2 is SQIVND (reference sequence). CDR3 amino acids: CASSTYRAQFYEQYF. The CDR3 nucleotides read TGTGCCAGTAGTACCTACAGGGCCCAATTTTACGAGCAGTACTTC. Drawing the rest from reference TRBV19 and TRBJ2-7, the complete variable domain is DGGITQSPKYLFRKEGQNVTLSCEQNLNHDAMYWYRQDPGQGLRLIYYSQIVNDFQKGDIAEGYSVSREKKESFPLTVTSAQKNPTAFYLCASSTYRAQFYEQYFGPGTRLTVT.

This clonotype was picked up one time. V and J are TRBV29-1 and TRBJ1-1, with D tentatively TRBD1 (6 bases). The CDR3 loop spans 13 amino acids. The germline CDR1 and CDR2 sequences are SQVTM and ANQGSEA. The V end was cut by 3 bases, the J end by 4 bases, with 12 bases between. DNA for the CDR3: TGCAGCGTTGACAGACAGGAGAGCACTGAAGCTTTCTTT. Translated, it gives CSVDRQESTEAFF.

Many counts were recorded for this clonotype. The rearrangement links TRBV29-1 to TRBJ2-7; 7 nucleotides align to TRBD2. The CDR3 length is 10 residues. After removal of 6 bases from V and 7 bases from J, the junction contained 3 bases not matched to a gene. The germline gives CDR1 SQVTM, CDR2 ANQGSEA. The CDR3 DNA is TGCAGCGTGGGGGAGGGGGAGCAGTACTTC. Encoded protein: CSVGEGEQYF.

The rearrangement links TRBV5-4 to TRBJ1-1, with 8 bases aligning to TRBD1. This CDR3 is built from 13 residues. Germline trimming cut 4 bases from V and 6 bases from J; bases unmatched to any gene: 5. CDR1 SGHNT and CDR2 YYREEE come from the germline V gene (reference sequence). In nucleotides, the CDR3 is TGTGCCAGCAGCAAGGGACAGGCCTCTGAAGCTTTCTTT. Residues: CASSKGQASEAFF.

In this sample, this clonotype turned up many times. This chain uses TRBV6-1 with TRBJ1-6, with a weak D call TRBD1 (6 bases). CDR3 length equals 12 residues. Germline assignment: CDR1 MNHNS and CDR2 SASEGT. Trimming left V 5 bases short and J 14 bases short, with 13 bases between. The CDR3 nucleotides are TGTGCCAGCAGTACTACGACAGGCACCCTCCACTTT. Protein product: CASSTTTGTLHF.

This clonotype was counted at least ten times. V gene TRBV27 combines with J gene TRBJ1-5, with D unresolved. CDR1 is MNHEY, CDR2 SMNVEV, per germline (reference sequence). V lost 3 bases and J 2 bases, leaving 11 bases between the germline ends. The CDR3 totals 15 residues. The CDR3 sequence is CASSFRAAGNQPQHF. Here the CDR3 DNA reads TGTGCCAGCAGTTTCCGGGCCGCGGGCAATCAGCCCCAGCATTTT.

V is TRBV7-6 and J is TRBJ2-7; no firm D call. This CDR3 is built from 12 residues. In germline, CDR1 is SGHVS, CDR2 FNYEAQ. Trimming removed 5 bases at V and 5 bases at J, with 10 bases between. The DNA for the CDR3 is TGTGCCAGCAGCCTCACGTCTGACGAGCAGTACTTC. This gives the protein CASSLTSDEQYF.